Here is one TCR beta chain with its context. Germline lookup yields CDR1 SEHNR and CDR2 FQNEAQ (reference sequence). The CDR3 is 18 amino acids. The V end lost 2 bases, the J end lost 0 bases, and 14 bases lay between the germline ends. The data originate from a study of blood T cell repertoires in COVID-19. Libraries were prepared by immunoSEQ multiplex PCR; TCRdb keeps only in-frame clonotypes and omits some of them. The sample has under 200,000 clones, roughly 80% seen once. The material sequenced was PBMCs or T cells enriched from blood (not recorded which). The rearrangement links TRBV7-9 to TRBJ1-6; D call uncertain. The source of this sequence is a man aged 45-60 years who had recovered from COVID-19. CDR3 nucleotides: TGTGCCAGCAGCTTACCGACTCGAGGGAGCTCCTATAATTCACCCCTCCACTTT. Translation: CASSLPTRGSSYNSPLHF.